The 20 T cell receptor beta chains listed next were all sequenced from one sample in a study of Ad26.COV2.S vaccination and SARS-CoV-2 variants. Generated by immunoSEQ multiplex PCR, the TCRdb table keeps only in-frame clones and is missing some. The data hold about 280,000 clones, with around 87% observed a single time. Treatment: some 20 received Ad26.COV2.S at low or high dose, single or two shots; roughly five received placebo; per-sample allocation not given. At day 63 after the first vaccine or placebo injection, samples were drawn. The sample in question was peripheral blood, obtained in a trial of Ad26.COV2.S vaccine versus placebo. The source of these receptors is a person between 18 and 65 years old who received the Ad26.COV2.S COVID-19 vaccine or a placebo.

The chain is built from TRBV6-6 and TRBJ2-5, with D perhaps being TRBD1 or TRBD2 (5 bases each). Deletions cut 0 bases from V and 9 bases from J, with 17 bases between. Germline V gives CDR1 MNHNY, CDR2 SVGAGI (reference sequence). This CDR3 contains 15 residues. The DNA for the CDR3 is TGTGCCAGCAGTTACTCGGTCGGGGCACGAGGGGCCCAGTACTTC. This encodes CASSYSVGARGAQYF.

The genes are TRBV2 and TRBJ1-5; D is unclear. Per germline, CDR1 SNHLY and CDR2 FYNNEI. The V end was cut by 3 bases, the J end by 4 bases, with 7 bases between. The CDR3 totals 13 residues. The CDR3 DNA sequence: TGTGCCAGCAGTGAGGATCTTAATCAGCCCCAGCATTTT. Protein sequence: CASSEDLNQPQHF.

This chain connects TRBV10-1 to TRBJ1-1, with D perhaps TRBD1 (5 bases). The CDR3 length is 14 residues. Germline V gene lookup returns CDR1 WNHNN and CDR2 SYGVQD (reference sequence). Trimming pared 8 bases from V and 3 bases from J, leaving 16 bases between. The CDR3 region has the DNA TGCGCCAGCTCCCATGGGGGGATAGACACTGAAGCTTTCTTT. Translating it yields CASSHGGIDTEAFF.

This rearrangement joins TRBV29-1 to TRBJ1-5; TRBD1 matches at 8 bases. V shed 5 bases and J 4 bases; nucleotides not matched to a gene: 4. CDR1 and CDR2 from the germline V gene are SQVTM and ANQGSEA. The CDR3 is 13 amino acids. CDR3 nucleotides: TGCAGCGTTCAGGACAGGGAAAATCAGCCCCAGCATTTT. Amino acid sequence: CSVQDRENQPQHF.

The rearrangement links TRBV9 to TRBJ1-1; TRBD1 matches at 7 bases. CDR3 length: 13 residues. After removal of 4 bases from V and 4 bases from J, the junction contained 4 bases not matched to a gene. The V gene's germline CDR1 is SGDLS and CDR2 YYNGEE. DNA for the CDR3: TGTGCCAGCAGCCCCGCAGGGGGCACTGAAGCTTTCTTT. Its protein is CASSPAGGTEAFF.

This sequence joins TRBV7-2 and TRBJ2-3; 10 bases agree with TRBD1. The trim removed 6 bases at V and 6 bases at J, leaving 6 bases unmatched. The CDR3 has 14 residues. Germline CDR1 reads SGHTA; CDR2 reads FQGNSA. The CDR3 sequence is CASRRTGGDDTQYF. CDR3 nucleotides: TGTGCCAGCAGACGGACAGGGGGAGATGATACGCAGTATTTT.

A remark on this clone: The sample holds other DNA sequences that translate to the same CDR3. The chain couples TRBV18 to TRBJ1-6; no clear D. The V and J ends lost 1 base and 5 bases respectively, with 6 bases between them. The CDR3 length is 14 residues. Germline-derived CDR1 and CDR2 are KGHSH and LQKENI. In DNA, the CDR3 is TGTGCCAGCTCACCACTTCCTAATAATTCACCCCTCCACTTT. It yields the protein CASSPLPNNSPLHF. The complete variable domain, with remaining parts taken from reference TRBV18 and TRBJ1-6, reads NAGVMQNPRHLVRRRGQEARLRCSPMKGHSHVYWYRQLPEEGLKFMVYLQKENIIDESGMPKERFSAEFPKEGPSILRIQQVVRGDSAAYFCASSPLPNNSPLHFGNGTRLTVT.

The rearrangement links TRBV7-9 to TRBJ2-1; the D is unclear. The CDR3 is 10 residues long. In germline, CDR1 is SEHNR, CDR2 FQNEAQ (reference sequence). Written as DNA, the CDR3 is TGTGCGGGTGTCGGCAATGAGCAGTTCTTC. Translating it yields CAGVGNEQFF.

The chain couples TRBV5-4 to TRBJ1-1, with D uncertain. This CDR3 is 14 amino acids long. Germline lookup yields CDR1 SGHNT and CDR2 YYREEE (reference sequence). V lost 3 bases to trimming and J lost 1 base, with 10 bases between them. The CDR3 bases are TGTGCCAGCAGCTCCCAGGTCGCGAACACTGAAGCTTTCTTT. It specifies CASSSQVANTEAFF.

In this sample, this clone turned up a few times. Other nucleotide sequences from this sample produce the same CDR3. V is TRBV18 and J is TRBJ1-1, with a weak D call TRBD1 (6 bases). Trimming removed 1 base at V and 3 bases at J, with 12 bases between. This CDR3 has 15 amino acids. Germline assignment: CDR1 KGHSH and CDR2 LQKENI. The DNA for the CDR3 is TGTGCCAGCTCACCACAGGGGGATGAGGACACTGAAGCTTTCTTT. Amino acid sequence: CASSPQGDEDTEAFF.

This clone is a singleton in its sample. This sequence joins TRBV19 and TRBJ1-2; the D gene is possibly TRBD1 (5 bases). The CDR3 is made up of 13 amino acids. V lost 5 bases and J 2 bases, leaving 9 bases between the germline ends. Germline V gives CDR1 LNHDA, CDR2 SQIVND (reference sequence). The CDR3 nucleotides are TGTGCCAGTAGTTGGGGACTGAACTATGGCTACACCTTC. It encodes CASSWGLNYGYTF.

The rearrangement uses TRBV6-5 and TRBJ2-7, with 8 bases aligning to TRBD2. V trimming: 5 bases; J trimming: 7 bases; junction bases outside the gene matches: 13. Per germline, CDR1 MNHEY and CDR2 SVGAGI. The CDR3 covers 15 residues. CDR3 nucleotides: TGTGCCAGCAGTCCAGCGGGAGCCACCCCTCGGGAGCAGTACTTC. It specifies CASSPAGATPREQYF.

V usage is TRBV19 and J usage is TRBJ1-5, with 8 bases identical to TRBD1. Germline V gives CDR1 LNHDA, CDR2 SQIVND (reference sequence). The CDR3 is 17 residues long. V shed 3 bases, J shed 2 bases, and the junction held 9 bases outside the gene matches. The CDR3 spells CASSIQPGQAGNQPQHF. As DNA, the CDR3 is TGTGCCAGTAGTATCCAACCGGGACAGGCAGGCAATCAGCCCCAGCATTTT.

The rearrangement joins TRBV19 to TRBJ1-1; D remains unclear. CDR1 LNHDA and CDR2 SQIVND come from the germline V gene (reference sequence). V lost 6 bases to trimming and J lost 0 bases, with 14 bases between them. The CDR3 extends over 15 amino acids. The CDR3 reads CASRSVLFMNTEAFF. As DNA, the CDR3 is TGTGCCAGTAGATCCGTCCTCTTTATGAACACTGAAGCTTTCTTT.

In its sample, this clone was seen once. The chain couples TRBV2 to TRBJ1-5; TRBD1 is a possible D gene (6 bases). The CDR3 contains 14 residues. Trimming pared 3 bases from V and 3 bases from J, leaving 9 bases between. Germline-derived CDR1 and CDR2 are SNHLY and FYNNEI. Here the CDR3 reads CASSEQGFNQPQHF. CDR3 nucleotides: TGTGCCAGCAGTGAGCAGGGGTTCAATCAGCCCCAGCATTTT.

The V call is TRBV5-6, the J call TRBJ2-3, with a weak D call TRBD2 (7 bases). The V gene lost 7 bases and the J gene lost 4 bases, with 19 bases spanning the gap. Germline CDR1 reads SGHDT; CDR2 reads YYEEEE. The CDR3 extends over 15 amino acids. CDR3 loop: CASSAWGGAADTQYF. CDR3 DNA: TGTGCCAGCTCCGCGTGGGGGGGGGCTGCAGATACGCAGTATTTT.

The J gene is TRBJ2-7, the V gene TRBV3-1 (or the pseudogene TRBV3-2), with 14 bases fitting TRBD2. The CDR3 runs 16 residues. Per the germline V gene, CDR1 is LGHDT and CDR2 is YNNKEL (reference sequence). The V gene end was trimmed by 4 bases and the J gene end by 1 base; junction bases not matched to a gene: 3. CDR3 nucleotide sequence: TGTGCCAGCAGCCGGGGGACTAGCGGGGGATCCTACGAGCAGTACTTC. Encoded protein: CASSRGTSGGSYEQYF.

This clone was seen a few times. The chain is built from TRBV2 and TRBJ2-2; tentative D call: TRBD2 (6 bases). Trimming took off 4 bases at V and 6 bases at J, with 15 bases between the two ends. The germline V gene has CDR1 SNHLY and CDR2 FYNNEI. The CDR3 consists of 15 residues. CDR3: CASSVEGILAGELFF. The CDR3 DNA follows: TGTGCCAGCAGTGTGGAGGGTATACTAGCCGGGGAGCTGTTTTTT. Using reference TRBV2 and TRBJ2-2 for the parts outside the CDR3, the full variable domain is EPEVTQTPSHQVTQMGQEVILRCVPISNHLYFYWYRQILGQKVEFLVSFYNNEISEKSEIFDDQFSVERPDGSNFTLKIRSTKLEDSAMYFCASSVEGILAGELFFGEGSRLTVL.

The chain combines TRBV2 with TRBJ2-3; D not certain. V lost 9 bases to trimming and J lost 3 bases, with 10 bases between them. This CDR3 is 12 amino acids long. Germline CDR1 is SNHLY and CDR2 is FYNNEI. CDR3 sequence reads: CARGWGTDTQYF. DNA of the CDR3: TGTGCCAGAGGGTGGGGTACAGATACGCAGTATTTT.

The gene calls are TRBV6-5 and TRBJ1-6; D might be TRBD1 (6 bases). The V and J ends lost 4 bases and 1 base respectively, with 8 bases between them. In germline, CDR1 is MNHEY, CDR2 SVGAGI. The CDR3 has 15 amino acids. CDR3 region: CASSLQGSYNSPLHF. CDR3 bases: TGTGCCAGCAGTTTACAGGGTTCCTATAATTCACCCCTCCACTTT.